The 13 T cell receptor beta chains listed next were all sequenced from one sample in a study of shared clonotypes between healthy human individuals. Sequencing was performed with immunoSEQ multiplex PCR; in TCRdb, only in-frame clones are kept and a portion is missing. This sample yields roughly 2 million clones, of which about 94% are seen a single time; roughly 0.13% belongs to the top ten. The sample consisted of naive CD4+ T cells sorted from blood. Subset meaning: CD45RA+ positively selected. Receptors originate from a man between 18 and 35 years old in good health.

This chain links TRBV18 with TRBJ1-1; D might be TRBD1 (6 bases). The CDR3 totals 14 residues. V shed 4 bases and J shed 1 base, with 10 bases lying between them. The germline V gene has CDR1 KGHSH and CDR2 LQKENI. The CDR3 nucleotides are TGTGCCAGCTCACTCTGGACAGCGAACACTGAAGCTTTCTTT. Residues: CASSLWTANTEAFF.

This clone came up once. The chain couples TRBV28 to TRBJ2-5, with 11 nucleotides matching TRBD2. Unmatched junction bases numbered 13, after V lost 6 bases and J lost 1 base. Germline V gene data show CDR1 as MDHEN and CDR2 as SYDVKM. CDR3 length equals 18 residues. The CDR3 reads CASSPVASGGHFQETQYF. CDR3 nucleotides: TGTGCCAGCAGCCCAGTGGCTAGCGGGGGGCACTTCCAAGAGACCCAGTACTTC.

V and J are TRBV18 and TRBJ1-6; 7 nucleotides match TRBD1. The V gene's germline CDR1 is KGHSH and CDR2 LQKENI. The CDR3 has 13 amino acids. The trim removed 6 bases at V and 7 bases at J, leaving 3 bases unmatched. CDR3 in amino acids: CASSGTDNSPLHF. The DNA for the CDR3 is TGTGCCAGCTCCGGGACAGACAATTCACCCCTCCACTTT.

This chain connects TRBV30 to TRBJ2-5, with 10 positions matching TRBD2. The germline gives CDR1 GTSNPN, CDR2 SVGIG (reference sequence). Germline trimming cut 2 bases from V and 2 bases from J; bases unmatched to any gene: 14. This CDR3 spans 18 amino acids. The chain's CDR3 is CAWSISASGGHRQETQYF. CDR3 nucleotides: TGTGCCTGGAGTATTTCGGCTAGCGGGGGCCACCGACAAGAGACCCAGTACTTC.

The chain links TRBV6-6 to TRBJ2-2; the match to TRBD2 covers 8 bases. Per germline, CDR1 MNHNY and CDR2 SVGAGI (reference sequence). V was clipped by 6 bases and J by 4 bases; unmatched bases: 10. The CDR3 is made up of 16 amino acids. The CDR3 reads CASRPSGGRLTGELFF. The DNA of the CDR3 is TGTGCCAGCAGACCTAGTGGCGGGAGGCTCACCGGGGAGCTGTTTTTT.

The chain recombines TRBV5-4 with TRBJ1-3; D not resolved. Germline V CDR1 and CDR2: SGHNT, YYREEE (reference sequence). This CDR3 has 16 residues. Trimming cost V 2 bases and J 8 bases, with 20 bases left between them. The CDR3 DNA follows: TGTGCCAGCAGCTTTGGTCTGCTGACGGGCCGGGACACCATATATTTT. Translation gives CASSFGLLTGRDTIYF.

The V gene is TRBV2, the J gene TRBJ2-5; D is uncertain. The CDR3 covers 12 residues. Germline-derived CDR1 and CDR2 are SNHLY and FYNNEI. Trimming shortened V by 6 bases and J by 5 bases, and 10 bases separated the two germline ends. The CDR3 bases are TGTGCCAGCAGCGGAGACGTGGAGACCCAGTACTTC. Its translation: CASSGDVETQYF.

The DNA for the CDR3 is TGTGCCAGCAGATTCGGCGGGGCCCGGGAGACCCAGTACTTC. Protein sequence: CASRFGGARETQYF. V and J are TRBV28 and TRBJ2-5; possible D gene TRBD2, 6 bases. Germline V CDR1 and CDR2: MDHEN, SYDVKM. V lost 6 bases to trimming and J lost 5 bases, with 16 bases between them. The CDR3 runs 14 residues.

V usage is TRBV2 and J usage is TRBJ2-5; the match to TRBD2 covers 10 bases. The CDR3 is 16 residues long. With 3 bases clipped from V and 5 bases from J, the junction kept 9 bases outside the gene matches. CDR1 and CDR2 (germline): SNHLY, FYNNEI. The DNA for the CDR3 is TGTGCCAGCAGTGACTGGAGCGGGGGGGCCCGGGAGACCCAGTACTTC. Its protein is CASSDWSGGARETQYF.

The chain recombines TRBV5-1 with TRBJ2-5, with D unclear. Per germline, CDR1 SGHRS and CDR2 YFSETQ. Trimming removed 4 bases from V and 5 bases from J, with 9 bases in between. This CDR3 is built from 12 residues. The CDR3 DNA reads TGCGCCAGCAGCAGGGTAAGGGAGACCCAGTACTTC. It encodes CASSRVRETQYF.

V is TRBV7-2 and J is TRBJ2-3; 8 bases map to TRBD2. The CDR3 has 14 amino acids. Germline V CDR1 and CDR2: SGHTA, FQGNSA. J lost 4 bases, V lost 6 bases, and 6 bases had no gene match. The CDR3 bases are TGTGCCAGCAGTTATCCGGGACTAGCAGATACGCAGTATTTT. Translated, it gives CASSYPGLADTQYF.

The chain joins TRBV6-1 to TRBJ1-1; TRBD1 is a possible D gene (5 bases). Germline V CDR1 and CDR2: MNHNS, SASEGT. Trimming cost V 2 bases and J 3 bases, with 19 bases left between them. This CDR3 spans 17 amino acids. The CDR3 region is CASSESSIRAGYTEAFF. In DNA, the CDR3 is TGTGCCAGCAGTGAATCAAGCATCAGGGCGGGGTACACTGAAGCTTTCTTT.

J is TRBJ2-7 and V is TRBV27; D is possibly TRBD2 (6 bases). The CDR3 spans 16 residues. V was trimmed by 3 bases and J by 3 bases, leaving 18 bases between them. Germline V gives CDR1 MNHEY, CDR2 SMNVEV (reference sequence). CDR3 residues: CASSLNTPGLRYEQYF. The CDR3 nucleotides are TGTGCCAGCAGTTTGAATACTCCGGGACTCCGCTACGAGCAGTACTTC.